One and the same sample provided the 21 T cell receptor beta chains below, sequenced in a study of tumor-infiltrating lymphocytes in primary liver carcinoma. Unsorted whole blood served as the source of blood RNA, and germline DNA was extracted as well. With 500 ng total RNA as template and a constant-region primer, TCR beta cDNA was made. Each TCR beta library was derived from three nested multiplex PCR rounds that employed slightly modified ARM-PCR. Amplification in the first two PCR rounds was performed using TRBV1-TRBV30 forward primers and a C-beta reverse primer for 10 cycles each. TCRdb re-derived calls from the multiplex PCR reads in MiXCR, one entry per CDR3 protein. The sample holds about 320,000 distinct CDR3 sequences; about three fifths are singletons and the top ten take about 15%. The sequenced sample was peripheral blood. These receptor sequences come from a woman in her twenties or thirties with primary liver carcinoma and hepatitis B virus infection.

This rearrangement joins TRBV28 to TRBJ2-4, with 7 bases aligning to TRBD1. The J segment lost 6 bases and the V segment lost 5 bases, leaving 1 base of the junction unmatched. The germline V gene has CDR1 MDHEN and CDR2 SYDVKM. The CDR3 spans 12 residues. The CDR3: CASSGQANIQYF. The DNA of the CDR3 is TGTGCCAGCAGTGGACAGGCAAACATTCAGTACTTC.

On this clonotype: The junction does not match germline at one end; this may be a read error. The chain has TRBV12-3 or TRBV12-4 and TRBJ1-2; D unresolved. CDR3 length: 15 amino acids. This chain's CDR3 is CASSLGNRGSYDYTF. The DNA of the CDR3 is TGTGCCAGCAGTTTGGGTAACAGAGGTAGCTATGACTACACCTTC.

This chain joins TRBV4-3 and TRBJ2-3; D is undetermined. V lost 3 bases to trimming and J lost 2 bases, with 12 bases between them. CDR3 length: 15 residues. The germline CDR1 and CDR2 sequences are LGHNA and YSLEER. CDR3 sequence: CASSQRFRYTDTQYF. The CDR3 bases are TGCGCCAGCAGCCAGAGATTTCGTTACACAGATACGCAGTATTTT.

This clonotype was counted at least ten times. V gene TRBV29-1 combines with J gene TRBJ2-1; D is perhaps TRBD2 (6 bases). V lost 3 bases to trimming and J lost 0 bases, with 12 bases between them. Germline V gene lookup returns CDR1 SQVTM and CDR2 ANQGSEA. The CDR3 has 15 amino acids. CDR3 protein: CSVDSSESSYNEQFF. CDR3 in DNA: TGCAGCGTTGACTCTAGCGAAAGCTCCTACAATGAGCAGTTCTTC.

As concerns this clonotype: Just one base apart from a much larger clone, this may be a read error. The J gene is TRBJ1-5, the V gene TRBV4-1; D perhaps matches TRBD1 (6 bases). Per germline, CDR1 MGHRA and CDR2 YSYEKL. This CDR3 is 15 amino acids long. V was pared by 1 base and J by 9 bases, with 16 bases between. CDR3 coding DNA: TGCGCCAGCAGCCAAGGGGACAACAACCTTTGGCCCCAGCATTTT. This sequence encodes CASSQGDNNLWPQHF.

This clonotype was picked up a small number of times. CDR3 in amino acids: CASSLGSQSPLHF. In DNA form, the CDR3 reads TGTGCCAGCAGCTTAGGGTCTCAATCGCCCCTCCACTTT. The J gene is TRBJ1-6, the V gene TRBV11-3; D remains unclear. CDR3 length: 13 residues. Germline loops: CDR1 SGHNT, CDR2 YENEEA. Trimming cost V 1 base and J 13 bases, with 11 bases left between them.

V and J are TRBV12-3 or TRBV12-4 and TRBJ1-1; 7 nucleotides agree with TRBD1. J gave up 8 bases and V 8 bases, and 17 bases lay outside the gene matches. This CDR3 contains 15 residues. The CDR3 DNA sequence: TGTGCCAGCGGCCCGGGACAGCTTTCATTGACGGAAGCTTTCTTT. The encoded protein is CASGPGQLSLTEAFF.

This sequence joins TRBV7-9 and TRBJ2-2, with D perhaps matching TRBD1 (6 bases). The CDR3 covers 13 residues. Looked up from germline, CDR1 is SEHNR and CDR2 is FQNEAQ (reference sequence). V dropped 11 bases and J dropped 0 bases, with 10 bases sitting between them. The CDR3 DNA is TGTGCCCGGGACAACACGAACACCGGGGAGCTGTTTTTT. Protein: CARDNTNTGELFF.

The CDR3 loop is CASSSSRTPFLNSPLHF. The DNA of the CDR3 is TGTGCCAGCAGCTCATCACGGACACCTTTTTTAAATTCACCCCTCCACTTT. This chain uses TRBV7-9 with TRBJ1-6; TRBD1 is a possible D gene (5 bases). The CDR3 loop spans 17 amino acids. Between the trimmed V and J ends, which lost 4 bases and 7 bases, there was a span of 20 bases. Germline CDR1 SEHNR, CDR2 FQNEAQ (reference sequence).

On this clonotype itself: One end of the junction is discordant with germline, which a read error may explain. The V gene is TRBV10-3, the J gene TRBJ2-1; D call uncertain. CDR1 is ENHRY, CDR2 SYGVKD, per germline. The CDR3 covers 11 residues. The CDR3 nucleotides are TGTGCCATCGGTGAGGATAAATACCTTTTCTTC. Translating it yields CAIGEDKYLFF.

To note about this clonotype: A read error may explain this, as a much larger clone is one base away. This chain uses TRBV6-5 with TRBJ2-7; 8 bases align to TRBD1. The CDR3 has 15 residues. Germline CDR1 reads MNHEY; CDR2 reads SVGAGI. With V trimmed by 4 bases and J by 0 bases, 5 bases remained unmatched. The chain's CDR3 is CASSSIQGASYEQYF. As DNA, the CDR3 is TGTGCCAGCAGTTCCATTCAGGGGGCCTCCTACGAGCAGTACTTC.

This clonotype has at least ten counts. The chain employs TRBV6-1 and TRBJ2-2, with 7 bases matching TRBD1. The CDR3 is 16 amino acids. Trimming removed 5 bases from V and 3 bases from J; junction bases left unmatched: 9. Germline lookup yields CDR1 MNHNS and CDR2 SASEGT. DNA for the CDR3: TGTGCCAGCAGTCCCTTTCGAGGGGGCGACACCGGGGAGCTGTTTTTT. Its translation is CASSPFRGGDTGELFF.

This clonotype has only a few counts. A read error may explain this, as a much larger clone is one base away. The chain combines TRBV14 with TRBJ2-3; 8 bases are shared with TRBD2. V lost 4 bases, J lost 11 bases, and 5 bases stayed unmatched. This CDR3 comprises 12 residues. Germline assignment: CDR1 SGHDN and CDR2 FVKESK. The CDR3 region is CASSLVSGGQYF. In DNA form, the CDR3 reads TGTGCCAGCAGCCTCGTCAGCGGGGGGCAGTATTTT.

CDR3 loop: CASSLDRQGAGCGYTF. The CDR3 nucleotides read TGTGCCAGCAGCCTAGATCGACAGGGGGCCGGCTGTGGCTACACCTTC. The chain combines TRBV4-2 with TRBJ1-2; 10 bases are a match to TRBD1. This CDR3 spans 16 amino acids. The germline CDR1 and CDR2 sequences are LGHNA and YNFKEQ. V lost 4 bases to trimming and J lost 7 bases; unmatched junction nucleotides: 12.

This clonotype was picked up many times. The CDR3 region has the DNA TGCAGCGTTGTAGGAGCGGGAGGGCTCGAGCAGTACTTC. The encoded protein is CSVVGAGGLEQYF. The chain combines TRBV29-1 with TRBJ2-7, with 10 bases fitting TRBD2. Trimming cost V 4 bases and J 6 bases; bases outside gene matches: 6. Germline-derived CDR1 and CDR2 are SQVTM and ANQGSEA. CDR3 length equals 13 residues.

A word on this clonotype: One junction end disagrees with the germline gene, perhaps due to a read error. The chain is built from TRBV9 and TRBJ1-3; TRBD1 aligns across 7 bases. The CDR3 length is 15 residues. CDR1 is SGDLS, CDR2 YYNGEE, per germline. CDR3 amino acids: CASSSGGGRRDTIYF. CDR3 nucleotide sequence: TGTGCCAGCAGCTCAGGGGGGGGCCGGAGGGACACCATATACTTT.

The rearrangement joins TRBV6-1 to TRBJ1-3; D may be TRBD1 (5 bases). The germline gives CDR1 MNHNS, CDR2 SASEGT. Trimming pared 1 base from V and 4 bases from J, leaving 11 bases between. This CDR3 has 15 amino acids. The CDR3: CASSEDQGAGNTIYF. The DNA of the CDR3 is TGTGCCAGCAGTGAAGACCAGGGTGCAGGAAACACCATATATTTT.

The V and J genes are TRBV12-3 or TRBV12-4 and TRBJ2-3; D is possibly TRBD2 (5 bases). The CDR3 sequence is 14 residues long. The ends were cut back, 5 bases at V and 6 bases at J, with 15 bases in the middle. CDR3 amino acids: CASSPTGNRDTQYF. The CDR3 DNA reads TGTGCCAGCAGTCCCACCGGGAATCGCGATACGCAGTATTTT.

This clonotype was observed at least ten times. The rearrangement links TRBV7-8 to TRBJ2-1, with D maybe TRBD2 (6 bases). Per germline, CDR1 SGHVS and CDR2 FQNEAQ. V lost 3 bases and J lost 0, with 12 bases in between. CDR3 size: 16 residues. CDR3 nucleotide sequence: TGTGCCAGCAGCTTCGGGACTTACAGCTCCTACAATGAGCAGTTCTTC. Its protein product is CASSFGTYSSYNEQFF.

This clonotype has a count of ten or more. V gene TRBV29-1 combines with J gene TRBJ1-1, with D unclear. Germline CDR1 is SQVTM and CDR2 is ANQGSEA. The length of the CDR3 is 12 residues. Trimming removed 3 bases from V and 0 bases from J, with 5 bases in between. In DNA form, the CDR3 reads TGCAGCGTTGACAGGATGAACACTGAAGCTTTCTTT. Translating gives CSVDRMNTEAFF.

This clonotype was recorded a few times. This chain joins TRBV28 and TRBJ2-5; no firm D call. The CDR3 contains 13 residues. Germline V CDR1 and CDR2: MDHEN, SYDVKM. V lost 5 bases to trimming and J lost 5 bases, with 12 bases between them. The CDR3 DNA reads TGTGCCAGCAGTCGACCGCTGGGGGAGACCCAGTACTTC. It yields the protein CASSRPLGETQYF.